The sequence of this T cell receptor (beta chain) was determined in a study of T cells in Graves' hyperthyroidism and ophthalmopathy. RNA transcripts served as the template for amplifying TCR beta CDR3 regions. A set of HTBI primers served as the primers for a first-round RT-PCR of the TCR CDR3. Using its own MiXCR run on the multiplex PCR reads, TCRdb lists one record per CDR3 protein. The table records 600,000 to 700,000 distinct CDR3 sequences, 40% to 55% of them present only once. It was uncontrolled infection, other autoimmune disease, pregnancy or lactation that excluded patients. Clinical symptoms, serum thyroxine, TRAb, thyroid ultrasound and orbital computed tomography informed diagnoses. Whole-study results and caveats: The authors' 13 V-J model separated ophthalmopathy from stable hyperthyroidism. The blood repertoire included most of the expanded thyroid clonotypes above 0.001.

Germline lookup yields CDR1 DFQATT and CDR2 SNEGSKA (reference sequence). CDR3 length: 14 residues. V shed 1 base and J shed 0 bases, with 10 bases lying between them. Regarding this clonotype: Its antigen is currently unknown.

This sequence was found in an adult man with Graves' disease, either hyperthyroidism or ophthalmopathy (not recorded which). The rearrangement uses TRBV20-1 and TRBJ2-7, with D possibly being TRBD1 or TRBD2 (5 bases each). Material for sequencing was peripheral blood or thyroid tissue (not recorded which). This CDR3 reads CSARGDGPSYEQYF. Here the CDR3 DNA reads TGCAGTGCTAGAGGGGACGGTCCCTCCTACGAGCAGTACTTC.